This T cell receptor beta chain was obtained from a study of T cells after yellow fever vaccination. General study points: Most clones from primary vaccination were detected again post-booster (roughly 96% CD4, roughly 85% CD8). Contaminating bulk clonotypes could be abundant in FACS-sorted repertoires.

V shed 5 bases and J shed 2 bases, with 13 bases lying between them. Germline-derived CDR1 and CDR2 are MNHNS and SASEGT. This CDR3 has 14 amino acids. This clonotype was observed at least ten times. Its antigen remains unknown. 5'RACE template switching added a universal primer site and UMIs to TCR cDNA. TCRdb called the 5' RACE reads again in MiXCR, with one record for every CDR3 protein. The sample contains under 400,000 distinct CDR3 sequences, under 14% of which appear only once. The chain has TRBV6-1 and TRBJ2-7, with D hard to call. This TCR was recovered from a man younger than 35 who received the YFV17D yellow fever vaccine. The source was PBMCs, collected on the day of the first yellow fever vaccination. The CDR3 loop is CASSPSDGAYEQYV. The CDR3 DNA sequence: TGTGCCAGCAGTCCTTCCGACGGAGCCTACGAGCAGTACGTC.